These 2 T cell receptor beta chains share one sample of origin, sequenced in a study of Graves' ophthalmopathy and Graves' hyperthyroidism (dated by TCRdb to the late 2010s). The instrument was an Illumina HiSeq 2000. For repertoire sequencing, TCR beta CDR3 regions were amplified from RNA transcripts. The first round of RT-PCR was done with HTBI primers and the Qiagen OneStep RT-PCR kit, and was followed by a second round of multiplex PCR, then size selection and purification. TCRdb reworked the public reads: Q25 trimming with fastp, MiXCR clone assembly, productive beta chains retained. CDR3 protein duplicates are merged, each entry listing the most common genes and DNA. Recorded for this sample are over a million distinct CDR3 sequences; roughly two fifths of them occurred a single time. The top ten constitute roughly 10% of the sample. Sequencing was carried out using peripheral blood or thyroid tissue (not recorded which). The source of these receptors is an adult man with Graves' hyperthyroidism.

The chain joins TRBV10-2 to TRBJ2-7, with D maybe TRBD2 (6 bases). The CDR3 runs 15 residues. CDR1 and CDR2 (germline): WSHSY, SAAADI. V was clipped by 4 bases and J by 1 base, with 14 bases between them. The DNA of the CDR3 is TGCGCCAGCAGTGCCGGACTACCGGCATCCTACGAGCAGTACTTC. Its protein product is CASSAGLPASYEQYF.

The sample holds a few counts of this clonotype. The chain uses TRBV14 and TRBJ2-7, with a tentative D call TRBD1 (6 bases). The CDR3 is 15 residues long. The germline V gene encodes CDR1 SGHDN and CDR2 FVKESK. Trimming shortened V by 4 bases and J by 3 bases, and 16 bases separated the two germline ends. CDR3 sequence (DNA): TGTGCCAGCAGCCCCCAGGGACATACGCTCTACGAGCAGTACTTC. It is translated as CASSPQGHTLYEQYF.